This T cell receptor (beta chain) was identified in a study of T-cell reconstitution after alpha-beta-depleted transplantation in children. This CDR3 region has 19 residues. Trimming at V came to 5 bases and at J to 10 bases, leaving 25 bases not matched to a gene. Germline lookup yields CDR1 SGHRS and CDR2 YFSETQ. Unique molecular identifiers were incorporated when the TCRbeta library was constructed. Via MiXCR, TCRdb re-called the PCR reads, giving one row per CDR3 protein. The table includes about 540,000 distinct CDR3 sequences, approximately 16% detected once. V gene TRBV5-1 combines with J gene TRBJ2-1, with 9 nucleotides matching TRBD2. Here the sequenced sample was PBMCs from the stem cell graft donor, taken from the stem cell graft. This clonotype was obtained from a human donor who donated a stem cell graft to a child with acute lymphoblastic leukemia. CDR3 loop: CASSLPIFRAGGPSLEQFF. The CDR3 bases are TGCGCCAGCAGTCTACCCATTTTCCGAGCGGGAGGCCCATCCCTCGAGCAGTTCTTC.